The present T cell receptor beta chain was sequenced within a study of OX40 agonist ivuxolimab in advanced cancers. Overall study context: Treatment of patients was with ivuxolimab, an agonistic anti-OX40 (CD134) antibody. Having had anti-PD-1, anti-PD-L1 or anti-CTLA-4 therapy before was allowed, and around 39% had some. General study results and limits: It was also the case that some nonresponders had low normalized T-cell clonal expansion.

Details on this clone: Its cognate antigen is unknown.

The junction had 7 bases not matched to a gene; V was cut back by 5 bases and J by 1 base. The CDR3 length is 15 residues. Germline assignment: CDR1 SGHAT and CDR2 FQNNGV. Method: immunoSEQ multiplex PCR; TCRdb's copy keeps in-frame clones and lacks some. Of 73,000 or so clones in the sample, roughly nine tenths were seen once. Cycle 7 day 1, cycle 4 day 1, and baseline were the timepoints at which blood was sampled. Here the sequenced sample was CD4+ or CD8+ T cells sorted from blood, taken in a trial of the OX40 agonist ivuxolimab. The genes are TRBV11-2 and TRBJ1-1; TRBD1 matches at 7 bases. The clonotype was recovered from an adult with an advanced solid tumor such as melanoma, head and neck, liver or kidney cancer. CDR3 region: CASSRQGIANTEAFF. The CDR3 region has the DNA TGTGCCAGCAGCCGACAGGGTATCGCGAACACTGAAGCTTTCTTT.